The 2 T cell receptor beta chains in this list originate from one sample, sequenced in a study of T cell repertoires in cytomegalovirus infection. TCRdb called the reads again in MiXCR, with one record for every CDR3 protein. The repertoire holds 740,000 or so distinct CDR3 sequences, with 35% to 40% as singletons. Material for sequencing was PBMCs. These receptors were collected from a human donor in good health (CMV status not recorded). Some clones in this sample may be carry-over from other donors' samples.

V is TRBV9 and J is TRBJ2-4; TRBD1 is a possible D gene (5 bases). V lost 3 bases to trimming and J lost 0 bases, with 13 bases between them. Per germline, CDR1 SGDLS and CDR2 YYNGEE. The CDR3 extends over 16 amino acids. The CDR3 protein is CASSADRDLAKNIQYF. Written as DNA, the CDR3 is TGTGCCAGCAGCGCCGACAGAGACCTAGCCAAAAACATTCAGTACTTC.

Turning to this clonotype: The junction shows a germline mismatch at one end, possibly a read error. This chain connects TRBV7-2 to TRBJ2-7; D is unclear. The V gene's germline CDR1 is SGHTA and CDR2 FQGNSA. The CDR3 consists of 11 residues. CDR3 sequence: CDSSQYYEQDF. The CDR3 region has the DNA TGTGACAGCAGCCAGTACTACGAGCAGGACTTC.